The 22 T cell receptor beta chains below come from one sample, sequenced in a study of OX40 agonist ivuxolimab in advanced cancers. Produced via immunoSEQ multiplex PCR; TCRdb's table is partial and in-frame only. The sample includes 40,000 to 60,000 clones, around 81% seen only once; the top ten take about 7%. Here the sequenced sample was CD4+ or CD8+ T cells sorted from blood, taken in a trial of the OX40 agonist ivuxolimab. These receptors were taken from an adult with an advanced solid tumor such as melanoma, head and neck, liver or kidney cancer.

The chain is built from TRBV6-5 and TRBJ2-2; 7 bases are shared with TRBD1. The J segment lost 4 bases and the V segment lost 2 bases, leaving 1 base of the junction unmatched. The germline CDR1 and CDR2 sequences are MNHEY and SVGAGI. The CDR3 loop spans 14 amino acids. DNA for the CDR3: TGTGCCAGCAGTTACGACAGGGCCACCGGGGAGCTGTTTTTT. This codes for CASSYDRATGELFF.

The gene calls are TRBV7-2 and TRBJ2-7, with D hard to call. The CDR3 has 14 residues. V was shortened by 0 bases and J by 2 bases, with 8 bases between the two germline ends. CDR1 and CDR2 from the germline V gene are SGHTA and FQGNSA. CDR3 sequence (DNA): TGTGCCAGCAGCTTAGCCATCAGGACCTACGAGCAGTACTTC. Amino acids: CASSLAIRTYEQYF. The variable domain in full, completed from reference TRBV7-2 and TRBJ2-7, reads GAGVSQSPSNKVTEKGKDVELRCDPISGHTALYWYRQSLGQGLEFLIYFQGNSAPDKSGLPSDRFSAERTGGSVSTLTIQRTQQEDSAVYLCASSLAIRTYEQYFGPGTRLTVT.

The gene calls are TRBV2 and TRBJ2-2, with TRBD1 identical over 7 bases. Germline V CDR1 and CDR2: SNHLY, FYNNEI. This CDR3 has 16 residues. Trimming took 0 bases from V and 5 from J; bases not matched to a gene: 6. CDR3 loop: CASSEATQGDTGELFF. DNA of the CDR3: TGTGCCAGCAGTGAAGCTACGCAGGGGGATACCGGGGAGCTGTTTTTT.

In this sample, this clone is medium-sized. This chain's CDR3 is CASSNAVWDTEAFF. The CDR3, as DNA: TGTGCCAGCAGCAACGCCGTTTGGGACACTGAAGCTTTCTTT. The chain couples TRBV21-1 to TRBJ1-1. TRBV21-1 is noted as a pseudogene. This CDR3 contains 14 residues.

The chain carries TRBV10-1 and TRBJ1-2, with a possible D match to TRBD1 (5 bases). This CDR3 spans 14 amino acids. Germline assignment: CDR1 WNHNN and CDR2 SYGVQD (reference sequence). V lost 3 bases to trimming and J lost 1 base, with 9 bases between them. The CDR3, as DNA: TGCGCCAGCAGTGATTCGACAGATAACTATGGCTACACCTTC. It codes for CASSDSTDNYGYTF.

The rearrangement uses TRBV7-9 and TRBJ1-2; tentative D call: TRBD1 (6 bases). Germline V gene lookup returns CDR1 SEHNR and CDR2 FQNEAQ (reference sequence). V shed 5 bases and J shed 6 bases, with 13 bases lying between them. The CDR3 spans 13 residues. The CDR3 DNA reads TGTGCCAGCAGCCTAGGGGGGAAGGATGGCTACACCTTC. Translation: CASSLGGKDGYTF.

As to this clone: Other nucleotide sequences from this sample produce the same CDR3. V gene TRBV7-8 combines with J gene TRBJ1-2, with D unresolved. Deletions cut 2 bases from V and 3 bases from J, with 7 bases between. Looked up from germline, CDR1 is SGHVS and CDR2 is FQNEAQ. The CDR3 has 13 amino acids. The CDR3 sequence: CASSLRGDYGYTF. The DNA for the CDR3 is TGTGCCAGCAGCTTACGGGGTGACTATGGCTACACCTTC. The full variable domain, completed using reference TRBV7-8 and TRBJ1-2, is GAGVSQSPRYKVAKRGQDVALRCDPISGHVSLFWYQQALGQGPEFLTYFQNEAQLDKSGLPSDRFFAERPEGSVSTLKIQRTQQEDSAVYLCASSLRGDYGYTFGSGTRLTVV.

To note about this clone: Other DNA sequences of this sample code for an identical CDR3. This rearrangement joins TRBV2 to TRBJ1-2; D gene ambiguous. CDR3 length: 11 residues. V dropped 1 base and J dropped 5 bases, with 2 bases sitting between them. The V gene's germline CDR1 is SNHLY and CDR2 FYNNEI. The CDR3 region is CASSEGYGYTF. The DNA of the CDR3 is TGTGCCAGCAGTGAAGGGTATGGCTACACCTTC.

The rearrangement joins TRBV28 to TRBJ2-2; 10 bases map to TRBD1. Germline CDR1 and CDR2: MDHEN and SYDVKM. This CDR3 has 14 amino acids. Trimming at V came to 6 bases and at J to 3 bases, leaving 1 base not matched to a gene. CDR3 DNA: TGTGCCAGCAGGGGGACAGGGGACACCGGGGAGCTGTTTTTT. It encodes CASRGTGDTGELFF.

V usage is TRBV5-4 and J usage is TRBJ2-7, with D tentatively TRBD2 (5 bases). The CDR3 sequence is 13 residues long. CDR1 and CDR2 from the germline V gene are SGHNT and YYREEE (reference sequence). With 2 bases removed from V and 3 bases from J, the gap between germline ends came to 9 bases. This chain's CDR3 is CASSFNSDYEQYV. Written as DNA, the CDR3 is TGTGCCAGCAGCTTTAATAGCGACTACGAGCAGTACGTC.

This clone was observed a few times. The chain uses TRBV4-1 and TRBJ1-1; a possible D gene is TRBD1 (5 bases). The CDR3 runs 18 residues. Germline lookup yields CDR1 MGHRA and CDR2 YSYEKL. V lost 4 bases and J lost 10, with 31 bases in between. DNA of the CDR3: TGCGCCAGCAGCCCCACCGGTGGGGAGGGAACAGGACTAAAGGGAGCTTTCTTT. Translation: CASSPTGGEGTGLKGAFF.

This clone has more than one count but fewer than ten. This chain links TRBV19 with TRBJ2-1; 7 nucleotides align to TRBD2. The CDR3 spans 16 residues. The germline V gene has CDR1 LNHDA and CDR2 SQIVND (reference sequence). The trim removed 1 base at V and 2 bases at J, leaving 5 bases unmatched. For the CDR3, the DNA is TGTGCCAGTAGTATAGGGACTAGTGTTACCTACAATGAGCAGTTCTTC. This codes for CASSIGTSVTYNEQFF.

The rearrangement uses TRBV21-1 and TRBJ2-5. TRBV21-1 is designated a pseudogene. This CDR3 has 14 residues. In DNA form, the CDR3 reads TGTGCCAGCGGGTCAGGTCTTTGGGGAGAGACCCAGTACTTC. It codes for CASGSGLWGETQYF.

The V and J genes are TRBV9 and TRBJ2-1; D possibly corresponds to TRBD2 (5 bases). This CDR3 spans 15 amino acids. Germline-derived CDR1 and CDR2 are SGDLS and YYNGEE. The V end lost 4 bases, the J end lost 7 bases, and 18 bases lay between the germline ends. The CDR3 DNA reads TGTGCCAGCAGCTCTACCCTCATAGCGCTTAATGAGCAGTTCTTC. Translated, it gives CASSSTLIALNEQFF.

This sequence joins TRBV4-3 and TRBJ2-1; D remains ambiguous. This CDR3 has 15 residues. With 1 base removed from V and 0 bases from J, the gap between germline ends came to 7 bases. Germline values: CDR1 LGHNA, CDR2 YSLEER. This chain's CDR3 is CASSQVEFSYNEQFF. The CDR3 nucleotides read TGCGCCAGCAGCCAAGTGGAATTCTCCTACAATGAGCAGTTCTTC.

The DNA for the CDR3 is TGCAGCGTTGACAGCAGGGAAGGTGGCTACACCTTC. It codes for CSVDSREGGYTF. The chain couples TRBV29-1 to TRBJ1-2; a possible D gene is TRBD1 (5 bases). CDR1 SQVTM and CDR2 ANQGSEA come from the germline V gene. This CDR3 region has 12 residues. Trimming cost V 3 bases and J 7 bases, with 12 bases left between them.

The chain links TRBV2 to TRBJ2-2; 7 positions match TRBD1. V lost 6 bases, J lost 5 bases, and 9 bases stayed unmatched. The CDR3 has 15 residues. Germline CDR1 and CDR2: SNHLY and FYNNEI. In DNA form, the CDR3 reads TGTGCCAGCAGCAAAAGACAGGGAGAGACCGGGGAGCTGTTTTTT. It specifies CASSKRQGETGELFF.

In this sample, this clone turned up a few times. The genes are TRBV14 and TRBJ1-1; D gene ambiguous. CDR1 is SGHDN and CDR2 is FVKESK in the germline V gene. V shed 3 bases and J shed 5 bases, with 13 bases lying between them. The CDR3 has 14 residues. As DNA, the CDR3 is TGTGCCAGCAGCCAGTTACCCCCGTTAACTGAAGCTTTCTTT. This translates into CASSQLPPLTEAFF.

This rearrangement joins TRBV30 to TRBJ2-1; D gene uncertain. The CDR3 sequence is 12 residues long. In germline, CDR1 is GTSNPN, CDR2 SVGIG (reference sequence). V shed 4 bases and J shed 7 bases, with 11 bases lying between them. The CDR3 region is CAWTPGPNEQFF. Here the CDR3 DNA reads TGTGCCTGGACTCCAGGCCCAAATGAGCAGTTCTTC.

This chain joins TRBV5-6 and TRBJ2-3; 9 bases line up with TRBD2. In germline, CDR1 is SGHDT, CDR2 YYEEEE. This CDR3 is 16 amino acids long. The trim removed 1 base at V and 5 bases at J, leaving 8 bases unmatched. For the CDR3, the DNA is TGTGCCAGCAGCTTGAGTTTAGCGGGAGATGAAGATACGCAGTATTTT. Its protein product is CASSLSLAGDEDTQYF.

The J gene is TRBJ2-7, the V gene TRBV4-2; 8 nucleotides line up with TRBD2. J was trimmed by 4 bases and V by 0 bases; bases with no gene match: 2. The CDR3 length is 14 residues. Germline CDR1 reads LGHNA; CDR2 reads YNFKEQ. The CDR3 sequence is CASSQDRGGYEQYF. Written as DNA, the CDR3 is TGTGCCAGCAGCCAAGATCGGGGGGGGTACGAGCAGTACTTC.

This clone was seen a few times. V gene TRBV27 combines with J gene TRBJ2-1; 10 bases are a match to TRBD2. Trimming took 5 bases from V and 6 from J; bases not matched to a gene: 13. This CDR3 contains 17 residues. Germline V gene lookup returns CDR1 MNHEY and CDR2 SMNVEV (reference sequence). The CDR3 loop is CASSPLLLAGGLNEQFF. The CDR3 coding sequence is TGTGCCAGCAGTCCCCTCTTGTTAGCGGGAGGTCTCAATGAGCAGTTCTTC.